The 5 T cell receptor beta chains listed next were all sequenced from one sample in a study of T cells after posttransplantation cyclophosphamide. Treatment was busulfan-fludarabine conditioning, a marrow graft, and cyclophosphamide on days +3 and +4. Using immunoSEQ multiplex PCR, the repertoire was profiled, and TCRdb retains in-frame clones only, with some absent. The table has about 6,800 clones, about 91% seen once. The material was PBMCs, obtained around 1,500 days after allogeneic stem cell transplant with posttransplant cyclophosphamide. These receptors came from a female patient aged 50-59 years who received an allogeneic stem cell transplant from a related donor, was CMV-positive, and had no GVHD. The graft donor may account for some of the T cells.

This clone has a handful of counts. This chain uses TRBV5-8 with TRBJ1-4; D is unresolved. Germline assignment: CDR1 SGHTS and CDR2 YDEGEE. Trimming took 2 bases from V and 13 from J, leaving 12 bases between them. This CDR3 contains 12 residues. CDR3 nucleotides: TGTGCCAGCAGCTTTCCCCCTGGAGGACTGTTTTTT. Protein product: CASSFPPGGLFF.

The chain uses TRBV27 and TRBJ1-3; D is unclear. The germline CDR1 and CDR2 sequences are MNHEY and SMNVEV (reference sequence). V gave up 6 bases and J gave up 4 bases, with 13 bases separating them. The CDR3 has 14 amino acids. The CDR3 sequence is CASSPGRHGNTIYF. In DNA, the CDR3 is TGTGCCAGCAGCCCCGGCAGGCACGGAAACACCATATATTTT.

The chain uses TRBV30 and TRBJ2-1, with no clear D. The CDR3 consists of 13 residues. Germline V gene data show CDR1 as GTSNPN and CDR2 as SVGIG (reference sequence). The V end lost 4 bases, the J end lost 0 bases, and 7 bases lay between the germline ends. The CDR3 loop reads CAWTRSSYNEQFF. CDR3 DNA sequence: TGTGCCTGGACACGTAGCTCCTACAATGAGCAGTTCTTC.

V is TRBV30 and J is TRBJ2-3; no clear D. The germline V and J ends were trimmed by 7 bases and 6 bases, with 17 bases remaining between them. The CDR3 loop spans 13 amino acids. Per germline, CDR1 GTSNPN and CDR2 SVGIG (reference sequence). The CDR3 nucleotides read TGTGCCTCTAACATGAACCTAGGTGATACGCAGTATTTT. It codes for CASNMNLGDTQYF.

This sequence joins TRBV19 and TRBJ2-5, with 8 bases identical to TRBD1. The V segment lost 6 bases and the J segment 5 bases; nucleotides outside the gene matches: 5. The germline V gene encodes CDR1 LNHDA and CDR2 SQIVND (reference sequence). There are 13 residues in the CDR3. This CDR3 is CASRQGAGETQYF. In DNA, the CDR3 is TGTGCCAGTAGGCAGGGGGCAGGGGAGACCCAGTACTTC.